The rows below give T cell receptor beta chains drawn from one sample of a study of response to subunit inactivated influenza vaccine. TCRdb recomputed calls from the RT-PCR reads with MiXCR, one row per CDR3 protein. This sample has approximately 500,000 distinct CDR3 sequences, with over 10% found just once. The input for sequencing was PBMCs from blood, taken about 40 days after vaccination. The source is a middle-aged man who received an inactivated influenza vaccine. Both conserved end residues are part of each CDR3. D genes are given only for firm matches. Clone size appears in some rows only: once, few, many, or a class for an expanded clone.

>.|TRBJ2-5|.|TRBV15
TGTGCCACCAGCAGAGACCTAGGGTGGCAAGAGACCCAGTACTTC
CATSRDLGWQETQYF
>few|TRBJ2-5|.|TRBV2
TGTGCCAGCAGTGAAGAAGGTGTCAGACAAGAGACCCAGTACTTC
CASSEEGVRQETQYF
>.|TRBJ2-4|TRBD2|TRBV15
TGTGCCACCAGCAGAGCAACCGGGGCTAGCGGGGTCCTACTAGCCAAAAACATTCAGTACTTC
CATSRATGASGVLLAKNIQYF
>.|TRBJ2-1|TRBD2|TRBV7-6
TGTGCCAGCAGCTCTACGGGACTAGCGGGGGGTTACTCCTACAATGAGCAGTTCTTC
CASSSTGLAGGYSYNEQFF
>many|TRBJ2-5|.|TRBV12-3/TRBV12-4
TGTGCCAGCAGCCCGGGTCGAAGAGAGACCCAGTACTTC
CASSPGRRETQYF
>many|TRBJ2-2|TRBD2|TRBV12-3/TRBV12-4
TGTGCCAGCGGACTAGCGGGAGTTACCGGGGAGCTGTTTTTT
CASGLAGVTGELFF
>.|TRBJ2-5|TRBD1|TRBV5-1
TGCGCCAGCAGCAGTCCACTGCGGGACAGGGATGAGACCCAGTACTTC
CASSSPLRDRDETQYF
>.|TRBJ1-4|.|TRBV20-1
TGCAGTGCTAAACGGTCCGCAACTAATGAAAAACTGTTTTTT
CSAKRSATNEKLFF
>many|TRBJ2-7|.|TRBV10-3
TGTGCCATCAGTGACAACTACGAGCAGTACTTC
CAISDNYEQYF
>many|TRBJ2-2|.|TRBV10-3
TGTGCCATCAGTCCTCCCCTTTTCCAGGGCGGCACCGGGGAGCTGTTTTTT
CAISPPLFQGGTGELFF
>.|TRBJ1-1|.|TRBV7-9
TGTGCCAGCAGTACTATCGGAGCAGGTACATCTGAAGCTTTCTTT
CASSTIGAGTSEAFF
>few|TRBJ2-7|.|TRBV12-3/TRBV12-4
TGTGCCAGCAGTGGAGGAGGGGGGATCTACGAGCAGTACTTC
CASSGGGGIYEQYF
>.|TRBJ2-1|.|TRBV4-2
TGTGCCAGCAGCCAAGGGCCGACGTGCTCCTACAATGAGCAGTTCTTC
CASSQGPTCSYNEQFF
>many|TRBJ2-3|.|TRBV29-1
TGCAGCGTTGAAAGCACCCGGGATACGCAGTATTTT
CSVESTRDTQYF
>.|TRBJ1-2|.|TRBV27
TGTGCCAGCAGTTTAGAGGGGCGCGGCTATGGCTACACCTTC
CASSLEGRGYGYTF
>.|TRBJ1-1|.|TRBV3-1
TGTGCCAGCAGCCAAGGGTTTGGGAACACTGAAGCTTTCTTT
CASSQGFGNTEAFF
>many|TRBJ2-1|.|TRBV10-3
TGTGCCATCAGTGAGCTCCTAAGCGCGAGGTCCTACAATGAGCAGTTCTTC
CAISELLSARSYNEQFF
>many|TRBJ1-1|.|TRBV12-3/TRBV12-4
TGTGCCAGCAGCAAGTACTATCCCACTGAAGCTTTCTTT
CASSKYYPTEAFF
>.|TRBJ2-3|.|TRBV4-3
TGCGCCAGCAGCCAATATCTGGGACCAGATACGCAGTATTTT
CASSQYLGPDTQYF
>few|TRBJ1-3|.|TRBV5-1
TGCGCCAGCAGCGACAGGTCTAGAAACACCATATATTTT
CASSDRSRNTIYF
>.|TRBJ2-1|TRBD2|TRBV28
TGTGCCAGCAGTCGCGAGGGGAGGTGGGGCGGGACTAGTTCGTTTAATGAGCAGTTCTTC
CASSREGRWGGTSSFNEQFF
>many|TRBJ2-5|.|TRBV29-1
TGCAGCGTTGATGGGCCTCTCCAGACCCAGTACTTC
CSVDGPLQTQYF
>few|TRBJ2-5|TRBD2|TRBV12-3/TRBV12-4
TGTGCCAGCAGTGAACTTAGCGGGGGGGCCATTATTGGGACCCAGTACTTC
CASSELSGGAIIGTQYF
>.|TRBJ2-2|.|TRBV6-1
TGTGCCAGCAACGTGGCAGGGCGCACCGGGGAGCTGTTTTTT
CASNVAGRTGELFF
>many|TRBJ1-6|.|TRBV10-3
TGTGCCATCAGCCAGGGGTGGCGGTCACCCCTCCACTTT
CAISQGWRSPLHF
>.|TRBJ1-2|.|TRBV12-3/TRBV12-4
TGTGCCAGCAGTTTAGGGGGGCAGGACCGTCTCTATGGCTACACCTTC
CASSLGGQDRLYGYTF
>few|TRBJ2-3|TRBD1|TRBV20-1
TGCCAAACCGGGACAGGGGGCACAGATACGCAGTATTTT
CQTGTGGTDTQYF
>.|TRBJ2-2|TRBD2|TRBV29-1
TGCAGCGTTGTGCTGGGACTAGCGGGAGGGAACACCGGGGAGCTGTTTTTT
CSVVLGLAGGNTGELFF
>.|TRBJ2-7|.|TRBV6-9
TGTGCCAGCAGGGATTCGAATAGGGTCCTAAGCTCCTACGAGCAGTACTTC
CASRDSNRVLSSYEQYF
>few|TRBJ1-1|.|TRBV6-2/TRBV6-3
TGTGCCAGCAGTTACTCGAAAGGGTTGAGGCTGATGAACACTGAAGCTTTCTTT
CASSYSKGLRLMNTEAFF
>.|TRBJ2-2|TRBD2|TRBV5-1
TGCGCCAGCAGCCCGGGACTAGCTTCGAACACCGGGGAGCTGTTTTTT
CASSPGLASNTGELFF
>many|TRBJ2-1|TRBD2|TRBV29-1
TGCAGCGTTGAAGATACTCCGGGACTAGCGGGAGGGCAAGTATATGAGCAGTTCTTC
CSVEDTPGLAGGQVYEQFF
>.|TRBJ1-1|.|TRBV12-3/TRBV12-4
TGTGCCAGCAGCCCGGGAGTTGAAGCTTTCTTT
CASSPGVEAFF
>few|TRBJ1-1|TRBD1|TRBV5-1
TGCGCCAGCAGCCTGGTCCCGGGACAGGTTAACACTGAAGCTTTCTTT
CASSLVPGQVNTEAFF
>.|TRBJ2-4|TRBD2|TRBV20-1
TGCAGTGCCTTGAGGGCGGGAGAGTTTGCCAAAAACATTCAGTACTTC
CSALRAGEFAKNIQYF
>few|TRBJ2-6|.|TRBV29-1
TGCAGCGTTGAAGCACGGGGGCCCAAGAGCTCTGGGGCCAACGTCCTGACTTTC
CSVEARGPKSSGANVLTF
>.|TRBJ2-7|.|TRBV6-1
TGTGCCAGCCGACGGGGACTCCTCGGGGGATACGAGCAGTACTTC
CASRRGLLGGYEQYF
>.|TRBJ1-2|.|TRBV6-2/TRBV6-3
TGTGCCAGCAGTTACGGACGGCTCAGTGGCTACACCTTC
CASSYGRLSGYTF
>few|TRBJ1-4|.|TRBV3-1
TGTGCCAGCACCCCTTGGGGTAATGAAAAACTGTTTTTT
CASTPWGNEKLFF
>few|TRBJ1-5|.|TRBV29-1
TGCAGCGTCGGACGCCCCAATCAGCCCCAGCATTTT
CSVGRPNQPQHF
>few|TRBJ2-5|.|TRBV9
TGTGCCAGCAGCGTAGTAGGCCAGGGAAGAGAGACCCAGTACTTC
CASSVVGQGRETQYF
>.|TRBJ1-4|.|TRBV6-1
TGTGCCAGCAGTATCAACAGTGGGGAAAAACTGTTTTTT
CASSINSGEKLFF
>few|TRBJ2-3|TRBD2|TRBV20-1
TGCAGTGCTCCTAGCGGGGTAGCCCGCACAGATACGCAGTATTTT
CSAPSGVARTDTQYF
>.|TRBJ2-1|TRBD2|TRBV5-1
TGCGCCAGCAGCCCAGCCGGGACTAGCGGGGATGAGCAGTTCTTC
CASSPAGTSGDEQFF
>.|TRBJ2-7|.|TRBV7-9
TGTGCCAGCAGCCCTGTCATGGGCAGACTTTCCTACGAGCAGTACTTC
CASSPVMGRLSYEQYF
>few|TRBJ2-1|.|TRBV4-3
TGCGCCAGCAGCCAAGATGTTCGGCGGTGGGTCAATGAGCAGTTCTTC
CASSQDVRRWVNEQFF
>.|TRBJ2-7|TRBD2|TRBV20-1
TGCAGTGCTAGAGTCGAGGGACTAGCGGGAGACGAGCAGTACTTC
CSARVEGLAGDEQYF
>few|TRBJ2-7|TRBD1|TRBV25-1
TGTGCCAGCAGTGAGTGGGGGACAGGTGACGAGCAGTACTTC
CASSEWGTGDEQYF
>.|TRBJ1-5|TRBD1|TRBV27
TGTGCCAGCTTACTACAGGGGGCGAAGAACTATAGCAATCAGCCCCAGCATTTT
CASLLQGAKNYSNQPQHF
>once|TRBJ2-3|.|TRBV4-1
TGCGCCAGCAGCCTTGGAGGGCCCCATAGCACAGATACGCAGTATTTT
CASSLGGPHSTDTQYF
>.|TRBJ2-1|TRBD2|TRBV11-2
TGTGCCAGCAGCCAAGGGACTAGCCGAGATAGCTCCTACAATGAGCAGTTCTTC
CASSQGTSRDSSYNEQFF
>.|TRBJ2-6|.|TRBV14
TGTGCCAGCAGCCAAGATTTCGGGCTGGGGGCCAACGTCCTGACTTTC
CASSQDFGLGANVLTF
>.|TRBJ2-1|TRBD2|TRBV6-5
TGTGCCAGCAGTTACTCGCTAGCGGGATGGAGTCGGAATGAGCAGTTCTTC
CASSYSLAGWSRNEQFF
>.|TRBJ2-1|TRBD2|TRBV15
TGTGCCACCAGCAGAGGGTGGGCTAGCGGGAGAGTCAACAATGAGCAGTTCTTC
CATSRGWASGRVNNEQFF
>few|TRBJ2-1|TRBD2|TRBV5-1
TGCGCCAGCAGCTTGCGAACAGGCGGGGGGCGCAATGAGCAGTTCTTC
CASSLRTGGGRNEQFF